Sequencing of this T cell receptor beta chain was carried out in a study of T cells after posttransplantation cyclophosphamide. V shed 2 bases and J shed 11 bases, with 13 bases lying between them. Germline V lookup: CDR1 MNHNS, CDR2 SASEGT. The CDR3 covers 12 residues. Measured with immunoSEQ multiplex PCR; TCRdb has only the in-frame clones, and not every one. This repertoire holds more than 40,000 clones, and none appear only once. There are many counts of this clone. This TCR was recovered from a man in his forties or fifties in good health, CMV-negative, and a related stem cell transplant donor. Sequencing was performed on PBMCs. The chain is built from TRBV6-1 and TRBJ2-7; D uncertain. CDR3 DNA sequence: TGTGCCAGCAGTGAATCGATGGTTCGGGAGTACTTC. It codes for CASSESMVREYF.